This is a list of T cell receptor beta chains from one sample in a study of T cell responses to AZD1222 COVID-19 vaccine. The protocol was immunoSEQ multiplex PCR, while the TCRdb copy is restricted to in-frame clones and leaves out a portion. The sample has roughly 150,000 clones, 90% to 95% seen once. Sample: peripheral blood, taken 28 days after the second AZD1222 dose. These receptors all stem from an adult who received the AZD1222 COVID-19 vaccine. CDR3s include the opening cysteine and the closing phenylalanine or tryptophan. Fields, in order: J gene, V gene, CDR3 protein.

TRBJ1-1	TRBV9	CASSTTARVTEAFF
TRBJ2-4	TRBV5-1	CASSLPGTGGKDKNIQYF
TRBJ2-5	TRBV27	CASSFTGPETQYF
TRBJ1-6	TRBV12-3/TRBV12-4	CASSLADSPLHF
TRBJ1-1	TRBV13	CASSLEQTEAFF
TRBJ2-1	TRBV5-1	CASSSGQSHYNEQFF
TRBJ1-1	TRBV13	CASSARTANTEAFF
TRBJ2-2	TRBV20-1	CSASWPASSGELFF
TRBJ1-1	TRBV27	CASSFSSMNTEAFF
TRBJ1-6	TRBV7-6	CASSSRTDSPLHF
TRBJ2-1	TRBV6-5	CASSYLGGGSYNEQFF
TRBJ1-2	TRBV7-8	CASNRDRLYGYTF
TRBJ1-1	TRBV5-1	CASSLEGQGARTEAFF
TRBJ1-2	TRBV6-4	CASSPQGNYGYTF
TRBJ2-3	TRBV18	CASSPPWGTTDTQYF
TRBJ1-1	TRBV7-3	CASSSYRGTEAFF
TRBJ1-5	TRBV12-3/TRBV12-4	CASGHYSNQPQHF
TRBJ2-7	TRBV28	CASSFGTAYDEQYF
TRBJ2-5	TRBV2	CATHTKTGGDVWMETQYF
TRBJ1-3	TRBV5-8	CASSLSLTSTGNTIYF
TRBJ2-7	TRBV12-3/TRBV12-4	CASSLKGYYEQYF
TRBJ2-3	TRBV5-1	CASSYEVWGRVDTQYF
TRBJ2-3	TRBV20-1	CSASLAGGSTDTQYF